This T cell receptor (beta chain) was observed in a study of blood T cell repertoires in COVID-19. Study-wide background: Sites in the United States, Italy and Spain provided acute and convalescent COVID-19 samples.

Original data processing: Cell counts per sample came from amplifying reference gene primers. The method was immunoSEQ multiplex PCR; TCRdb's version includes in-frame clones alone and lacks a portion of them. V, J and clone size reflect that table, while D and trimming were determined from the DNA. The table includes about 120,000 clones, about four fifths detected once. CDR3 length: 14 amino acids. V was trimmed by 6 bases and J by 1 base, leaving 12 bases between them. Germline CDR1 MDHEN, CDR2 SYDVKM. The TCR comes from a woman aged 60 to 75 with acute or convalescent COVID-19. J is TRBJ1-2 and V is TRBV28; TRBD1 might be the D (5 bases). Specimen: peripheral blood. The CDR3 DNA follows: TGTGCCAGCAGATCGACAGATCTTAACTATGGCTACACCTTC. It specifies CASRSTDLNYGYTF.